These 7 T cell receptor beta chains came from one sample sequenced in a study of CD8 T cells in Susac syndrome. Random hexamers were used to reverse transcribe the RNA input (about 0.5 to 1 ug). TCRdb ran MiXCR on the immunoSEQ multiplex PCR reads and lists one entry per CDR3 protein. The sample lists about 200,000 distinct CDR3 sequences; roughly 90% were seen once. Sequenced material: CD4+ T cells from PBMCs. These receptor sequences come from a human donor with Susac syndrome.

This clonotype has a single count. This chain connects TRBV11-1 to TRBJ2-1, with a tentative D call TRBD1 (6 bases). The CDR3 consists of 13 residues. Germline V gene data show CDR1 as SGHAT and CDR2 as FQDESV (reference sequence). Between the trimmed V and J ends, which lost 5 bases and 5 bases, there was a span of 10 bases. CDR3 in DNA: TGTGCCAGCAGCCTTAACAGGGACAATGAGCAGTTCTTC. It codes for CASSLNRDNEQFF.

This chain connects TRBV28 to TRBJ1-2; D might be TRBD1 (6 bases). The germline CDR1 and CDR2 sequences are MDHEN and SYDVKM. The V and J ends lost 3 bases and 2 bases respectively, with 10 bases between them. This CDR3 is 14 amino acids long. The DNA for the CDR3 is TGTGCCAGCAGTTTCGTCGACAGGAACTATGGCTACACCTTC. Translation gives CASSFVDRNYGYTF.

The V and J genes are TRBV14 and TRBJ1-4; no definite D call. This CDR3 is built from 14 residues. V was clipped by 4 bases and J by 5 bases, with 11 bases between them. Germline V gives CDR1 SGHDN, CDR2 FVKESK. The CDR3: CASSPRGANEKLFF. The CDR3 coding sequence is TGTGCCAGCAGCCCCCGGGGAGCAAATGAAAAACTGTTTTTT.

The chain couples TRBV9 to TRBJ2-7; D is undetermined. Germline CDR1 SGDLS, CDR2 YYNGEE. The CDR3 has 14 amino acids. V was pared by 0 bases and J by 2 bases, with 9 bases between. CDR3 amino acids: CASSVADIAYEQYF. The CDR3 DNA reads TGTGCCAGCAGCGTAGCTGATATTGCCTACGAGCAGTACTTC.

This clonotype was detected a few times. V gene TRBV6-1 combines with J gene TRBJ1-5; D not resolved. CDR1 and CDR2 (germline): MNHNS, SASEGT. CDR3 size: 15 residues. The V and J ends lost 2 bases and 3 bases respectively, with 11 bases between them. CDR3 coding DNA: TGTGCCAGCAGTGAAAACGGGGAACACAATCAGCCCCAGCATTTT. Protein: CASSENGEHNQPQHF.

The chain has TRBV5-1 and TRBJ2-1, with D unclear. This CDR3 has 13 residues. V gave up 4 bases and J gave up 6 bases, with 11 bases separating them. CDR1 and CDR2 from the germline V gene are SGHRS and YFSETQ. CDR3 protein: CASSSLSVNEQFF. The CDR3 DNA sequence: TGCGCCAGCAGCAGTCTGTCAGTCAATGAGCAGTTCTTC.

CDR3 sequence (DNA): TGCAGTGCCCCCGGGGGAACTAACTATGGCTACACCTTC. This sequence encodes CSAPGGTNYGYTF. The chain uses TRBV20-1 and TRBJ1-2; TRBD1 might be the D (5 bases). Germline V gene data show CDR1 as DFQATT and CDR2 as SNEGSKA (reference sequence). V lost 6 bases to trimming and J lost 0 bases, with 11 bases between them. The CDR3 covers 13 residues.